This entry features one T cell receptor (beta chain) sequence. Its antigen is still unknown. Germline assignment: CDR1 SGHVS and CDR2 FNYEAQ. The CDR3 is 17 amino acids. The J segment lost 0 bases and the V segment lost 2 bases, leaving 7 bases of the junction unmatched. This entry belongs to a study of pediatric ulcerative colitis. Whole-study results and caveats: Ulcerative colitis patients shared more blood-rectal clones than controls.

The assay was run at survey level. Assay: immunoSEQ multiplex PCR; the TCRdb copy retains only in-frame clones and omits some. The table lists 57,000 or so clones, over 70% of them singletons, with approximately 1.5% in the top ten. This TCR came from a boy younger than 18 who was a control in a study of pediatric ulcerative colitis. The specimen sequenced was blood. J is TRBJ2-1 and V is TRBV7-6, with TRBD1 identical over 7 bases. Written as DNA, the CDR3 is TGTGCCAGCAGCTTACTGGGACAGCCTGACTCCTACAATGAGCAGTTCTTC. Protein product: CASSLLGQPDSYNEQFF.